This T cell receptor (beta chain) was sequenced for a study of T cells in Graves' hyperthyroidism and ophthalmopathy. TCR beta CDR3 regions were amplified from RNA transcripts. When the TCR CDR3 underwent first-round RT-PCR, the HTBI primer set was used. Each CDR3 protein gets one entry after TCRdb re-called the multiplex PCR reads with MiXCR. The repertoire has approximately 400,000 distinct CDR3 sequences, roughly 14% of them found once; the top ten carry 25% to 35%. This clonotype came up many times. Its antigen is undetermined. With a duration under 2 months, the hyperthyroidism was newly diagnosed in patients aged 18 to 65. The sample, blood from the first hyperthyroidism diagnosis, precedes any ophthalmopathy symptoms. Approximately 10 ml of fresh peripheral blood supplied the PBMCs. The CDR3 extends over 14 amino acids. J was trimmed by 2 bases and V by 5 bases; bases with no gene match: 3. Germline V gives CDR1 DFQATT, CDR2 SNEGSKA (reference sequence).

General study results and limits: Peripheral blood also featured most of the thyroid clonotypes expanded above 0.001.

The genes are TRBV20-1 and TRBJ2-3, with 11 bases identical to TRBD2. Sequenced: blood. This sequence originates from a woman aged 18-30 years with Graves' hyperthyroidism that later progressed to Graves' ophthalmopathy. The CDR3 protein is CSAHSGRVTDTQYF. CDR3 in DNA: TGCAGTGCTCATAGCGGGAGGGTCACAGATACGCAGTATTTT.